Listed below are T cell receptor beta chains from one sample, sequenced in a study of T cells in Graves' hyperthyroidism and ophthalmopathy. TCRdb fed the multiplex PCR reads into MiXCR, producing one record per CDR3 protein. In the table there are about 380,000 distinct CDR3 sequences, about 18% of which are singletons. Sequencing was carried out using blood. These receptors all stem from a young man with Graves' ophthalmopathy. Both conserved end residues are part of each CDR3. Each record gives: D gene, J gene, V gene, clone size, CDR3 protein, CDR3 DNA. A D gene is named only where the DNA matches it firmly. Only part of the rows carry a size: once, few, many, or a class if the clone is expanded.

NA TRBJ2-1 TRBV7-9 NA CASSLAGTFSGEQFF TGTGCCAGCAGCTTAGCCGGGACATTTAGTGGTGAGCAGTTCTTC
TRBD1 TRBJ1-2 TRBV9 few CASSEGGQGGEGYTF TGTGCCAGCAGCGAGGGGGGACAGGGAGGAGAGGGCTACACCTTC
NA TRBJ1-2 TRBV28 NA CASSIEAANYGYTF TGTGCCAGCAGTATCGAGGCGGCCAACTATGGCTACACCTTC
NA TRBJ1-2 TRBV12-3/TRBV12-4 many CASSSRNSPYGYTF TGTGCCAGCAGTTCGAGGAACAGCCCCTATGGCTACACCTTC
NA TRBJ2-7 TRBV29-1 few CSVEITGYEQYF TGCAGCGTTGAAATCACAGGCTACGAGCAGTACTTC
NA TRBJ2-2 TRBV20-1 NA CSASRDSLTGELFF TGCAGTGCTAGCCGGGACTCTCTAACCGGGGAGCTGTTTTTT
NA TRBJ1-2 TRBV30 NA CAWSVPNRADYGYTF TGTGCCTGGAGTGTACCTAACAGGGCCGACTATGGCTACACCTTC
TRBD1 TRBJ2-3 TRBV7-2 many CASTQETGRHTQYF TGTGCCAGCACCCAAGAGACAGGGCGCCATACGCAGTATTTT
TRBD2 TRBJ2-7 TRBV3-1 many CATATSGTYEQYF TGTGCCACCGCGACTAGCGGGACCTACGAGCAGTACTTC
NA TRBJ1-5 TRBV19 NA CASSSSSPQGADQPQHF TGTGCCAGTAGTTCCTCCTCCCCACAGGGTGCGGATCAGCCCCAGCATTTT
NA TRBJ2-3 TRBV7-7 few CARSRSPLGTDTQYF TGTGCCCGCAGCCGTTCCCCCCTTGGGACAGATACGCAGTATTTT
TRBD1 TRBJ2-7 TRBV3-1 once CASSREGPGTEIYEQYF TGTGCCAGCAGCCGGGAAGGGCCGGGGACAGAGATCTACGAGCAGTACTTC
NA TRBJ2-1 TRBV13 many CASSANTYNEQFF TGTGCCAGCAGCGCCAATACCTACAATGAGCAGTTCTTC